What follows describes a single T cell receptor (beta chain). Clones were sequenced by immunoSEQ multiplex PCR, and TCRdb holds only the in-frame ones, with some missing. The data show thousands of clones, with 91% seen just once and less than 20% held by the top ten. This entry belongs to a study of control samples from healthy donors and cancer patients. This CDR3 contains 12 residues. The ends were cut back, 3 bases at V and 7 bases at J, with 8 bases in the middle. Germline assignment: CDR1 KGHDR and CDR2 SFDVKD. Sequences were obtained from PBMCs. This sequence originates from a man aged 55 to 70 with colorectal cancer. V and J are TRBV24-1 and TRBJ1-2; D call uncertain. CDR3 sequence (DNA): TGTGCCACCAGTGATCGGATCAGTGGCTACACCTTC. The encoded protein is CATSDRISGYTF.